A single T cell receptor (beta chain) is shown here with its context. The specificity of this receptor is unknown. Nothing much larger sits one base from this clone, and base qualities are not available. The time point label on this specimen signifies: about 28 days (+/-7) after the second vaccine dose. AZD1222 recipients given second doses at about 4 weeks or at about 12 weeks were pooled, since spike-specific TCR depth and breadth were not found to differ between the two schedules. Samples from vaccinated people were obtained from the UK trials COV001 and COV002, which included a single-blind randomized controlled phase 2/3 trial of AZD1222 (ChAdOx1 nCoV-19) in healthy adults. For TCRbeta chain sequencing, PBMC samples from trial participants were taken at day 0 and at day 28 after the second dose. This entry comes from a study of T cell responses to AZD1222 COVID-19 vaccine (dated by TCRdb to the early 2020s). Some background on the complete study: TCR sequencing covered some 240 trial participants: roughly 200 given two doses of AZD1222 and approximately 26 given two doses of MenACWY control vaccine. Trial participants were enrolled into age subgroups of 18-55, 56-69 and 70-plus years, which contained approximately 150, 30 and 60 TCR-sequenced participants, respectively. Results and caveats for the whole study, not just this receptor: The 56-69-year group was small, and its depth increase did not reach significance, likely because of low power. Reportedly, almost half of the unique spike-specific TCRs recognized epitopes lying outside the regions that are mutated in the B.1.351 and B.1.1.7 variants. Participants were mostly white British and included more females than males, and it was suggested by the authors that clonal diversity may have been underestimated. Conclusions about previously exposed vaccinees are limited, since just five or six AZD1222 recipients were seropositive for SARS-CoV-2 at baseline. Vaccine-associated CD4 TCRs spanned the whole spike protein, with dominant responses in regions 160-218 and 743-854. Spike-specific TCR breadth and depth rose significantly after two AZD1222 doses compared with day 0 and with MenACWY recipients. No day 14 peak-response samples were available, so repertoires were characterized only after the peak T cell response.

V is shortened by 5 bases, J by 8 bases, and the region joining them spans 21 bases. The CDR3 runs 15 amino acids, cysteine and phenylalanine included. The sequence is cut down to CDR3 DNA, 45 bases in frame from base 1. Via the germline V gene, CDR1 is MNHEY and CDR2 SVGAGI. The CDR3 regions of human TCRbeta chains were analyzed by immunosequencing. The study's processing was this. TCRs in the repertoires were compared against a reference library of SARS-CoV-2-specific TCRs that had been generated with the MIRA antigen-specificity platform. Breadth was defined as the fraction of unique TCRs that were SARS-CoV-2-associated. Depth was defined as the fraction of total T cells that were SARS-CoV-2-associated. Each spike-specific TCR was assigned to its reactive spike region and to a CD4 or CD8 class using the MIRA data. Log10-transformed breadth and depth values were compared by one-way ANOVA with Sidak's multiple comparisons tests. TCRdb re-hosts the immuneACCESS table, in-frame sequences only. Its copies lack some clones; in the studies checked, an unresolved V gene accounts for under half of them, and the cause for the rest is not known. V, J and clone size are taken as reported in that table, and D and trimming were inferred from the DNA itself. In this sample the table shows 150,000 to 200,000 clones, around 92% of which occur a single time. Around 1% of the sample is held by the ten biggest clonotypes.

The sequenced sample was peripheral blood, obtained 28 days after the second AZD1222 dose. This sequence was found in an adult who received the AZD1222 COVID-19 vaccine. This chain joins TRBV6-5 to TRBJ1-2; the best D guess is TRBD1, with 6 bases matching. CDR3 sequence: CASSPWGGVTSGYTF. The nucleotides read TGTGCCAGCAGTCCTTGGGGGGGCGTAACTAGCGGCTACACCTTC.